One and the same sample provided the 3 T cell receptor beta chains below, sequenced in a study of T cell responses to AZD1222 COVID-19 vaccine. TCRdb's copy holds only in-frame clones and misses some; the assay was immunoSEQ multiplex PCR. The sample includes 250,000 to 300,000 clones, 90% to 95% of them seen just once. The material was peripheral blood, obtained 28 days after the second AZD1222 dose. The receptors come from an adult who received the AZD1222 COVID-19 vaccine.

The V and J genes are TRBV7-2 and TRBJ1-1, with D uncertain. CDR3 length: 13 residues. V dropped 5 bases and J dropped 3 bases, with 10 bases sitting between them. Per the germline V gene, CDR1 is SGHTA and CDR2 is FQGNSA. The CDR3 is CASSRPKDTEAFF. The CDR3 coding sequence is TGTGCCAGCAGCCGGCCGAAGGACACTGAAGCTTTCTTT.

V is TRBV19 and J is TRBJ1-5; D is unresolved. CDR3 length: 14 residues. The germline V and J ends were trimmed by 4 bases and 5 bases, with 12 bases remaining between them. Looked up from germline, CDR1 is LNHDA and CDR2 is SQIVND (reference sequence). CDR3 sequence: CASSTTNAHQPQHF. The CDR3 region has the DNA TGTGCCAGTAGTACGACAAACGCTCATCAGCCCCAGCATTTT.

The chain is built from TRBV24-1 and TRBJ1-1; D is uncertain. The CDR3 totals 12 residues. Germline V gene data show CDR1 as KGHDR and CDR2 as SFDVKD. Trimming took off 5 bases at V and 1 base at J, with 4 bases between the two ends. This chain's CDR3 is CATSGPNTEAFF. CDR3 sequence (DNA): TGTGCCACCAGTGGCCCGAACACTGAAGCTTTCTTT.